The rows below give T cell receptor beta chains drawn from one sample of a study of CD8 T cells in Susac syndrome. TCRdb recomputed calls from the immunoSEQ multiplex PCR reads with MiXCR, one row per CDR3 protein. This sample carries roughly 200,000 distinct CDR3 sequences, approximately 94% of them seen once, and the ten largest clones take about 0.1%. The sample comprised CD4+ T cells from PBMCs. The receptors shown here come from a human donor in good health. The CDR3 runs from the conserved cysteine through the conserved F or W. The order of the fields is CDR3 DNA, CDR3 protein, J gene, D gene, V gene, clone size. A D gene is named only where the DNA matches it firmly. Size is omitted from some rows. Given values are once, few, many or a class for expanded clones.

CDR3nt: TGTGCCAGCAGTTTATATGGGACAGGGGCGTACTACGAGCAGTACTTC
CDR3aa: CASSLYGTGAYYEQYF
j_gene: TRBJ2-7
d_gene: TRBD1
v_gene: TRBV28
abundance: NA

CDR3nt: TGCAGTGCTAGGGAAGGTGGAAACACCATATATTTT
CDR3aa: CSAREGGNTIYF
j_gene: TRBJ1-3
d_gene: NA
v_gene: TRBV20-1
abundance: NA

CDR3nt: TGCGCCAGCAGCCAAGACGGCCAGGGGGCGCGTGGGGCCAACGTCCTGACTTTC
CDR3aa: CASSQDGQGARGANVLTF
j_gene: TRBJ2-6
d_gene: TRBD1
v_gene: TRBV4-3
abundance: NA

CDR3nt: TGTGCCAGCAGTTACGAAGGGGTGGGCGGCTACACCTTC
CDR3aa: CASSYEGVGGYTF
j_gene: TRBJ1-2
d_gene: NA
v_gene: TRBV6-2/TRBV6-3
abundance: NA

CDR3nt: TGTGCCAGCAGCCTACTCGGGGCTAGGGAGACCCAGTACTTC
CDR3aa: CASSLLGARETQYF
j_gene: TRBJ2-5
d_gene: NA
v_gene: TRBV6-2/TRBV6-3
abundance: NA

CDR3nt: TGTGCCAGCAGTAGCGGGACAGGGGGATACAATGAGCAGTTCTTC
CDR3aa: CASSSGTGGYNEQFF
j_gene: TRBJ2-1
d_gene: TRBD1
v_gene: TRBV5-4
abundance: NA

CDR3nt: TGTGCCAGCAGTTACATTGAGCAGTTCTTC
CDR3aa: CASSYIEQFF
j_gene: TRBJ2-1
d_gene: NA
v_gene: TRBV6-6
abundance: NA

CDR3nt: TGTGCCAGCAGCCATTCGGGGCAGATCACAGATACGCAGTATTTT
CDR3aa: CASSHSGQITDTQYF
j_gene: TRBJ2-3
d_gene: NA
v_gene: TRBV3-1
abundance: once

CDR3nt: TGTGCCAGCAGTCCTAGCGGCATAATGAACCAGTTCTTC
CDR3aa: CASSPSGIMNQFF
j_gene: TRBJ2-1
d_gene: TRBD2
v_gene: TRBV9
abundance: NA

CDR3nt: TGTGCCAGCTCATCGACAGACAGCTATGGCTACACCTTC
CDR3aa: CASSSTDSYGYTF
j_gene: TRBJ1-2
d_gene: NA
v_gene: TRBV18
abundance: NA

CDR3nt: TGTGCCAGCAGCCCAGTCCTGGGACAGGCGGAGACCCAGTACTTC
CDR3aa: CASSPVLGQAETQYF
j_gene: TRBJ2-5
d_gene: TRBD1
v_gene: TRBV7-9
abundance: once

CDR3nt: TGCAGTGCTAGTTCCGGGGAGCTGTTTTTT
CDR3aa: CSASSGELFF
j_gene: TRBJ2-2
d_gene: NA
v_gene: TRBV20-1
abundance: NA

CDR3nt: TGCAGCGTTGAAGCGCTAGGTAGCGGGGCCTCTGCCTACAATGAGCAGTTCTTC
CDR3aa: CSVEALGSGASAYNEQFF
j_gene: TRBJ2-1
d_gene: TRBD2
v_gene: TRBV29-1
abundance: NA

CDR3nt: TGTGCCAGTAACCGCGAACGCCTTGGCTACACCTTC
CDR3aa: CASNRERLGYTF
j_gene: TRBJ1-2
d_gene: NA
v_gene: TRBV19
abundance: NA

CDR3nt: TGCAGCGTATCCCTAGACAGGCTCGAGCAGTACTTC
CDR3aa: CSVSLDRLEQYF
j_gene: TRBJ2-7
d_gene: NA
v_gene: TRBV29-1
abundance: NA

CDR3nt: TGCAGCGCCCCGGAGGGCTTGTGGTACTACGAGCAGTACTTC
CDR3aa: CSAPEGLWYYEQYF
j_gene: TRBJ2-7
d_gene: NA
v_gene: TRBV20-1
abundance: NA

CDR3nt: TGCAGCGTTGGTCAGGGGGCGGCTGGGGCCAACGTCCTGACTTTC
CDR3aa: CSVGQGAAGANVLTF
j_gene: TRBJ2-6
d_gene: TRBD1
v_gene: TRBV29-1
abundance: NA

CDR3nt: TGTGCCAGCAGCCAATCCTCGACAGCCTGGAACACTGAAGCTTCCTTT
CDR3aa: CASSQSSTAWNTEASF
j_gene: TRBJ1-1
d_gene: NA
v_gene: TRBV3-1
abundance: NA

CDR3nt: TGTGCTAGTGGTTTGGGACCCTGGGCTGATACGCAGTATTTT
CDR3aa: CASGLGPWADTQYF
j_gene: TRBJ2-3
d_gene: NA
v_gene: TRBV12-5
abundance: NA

CDR3nt: TGTGCCAGCTTGGCCACTAGCGGGCTTACCTACGAGCAGTACTTC
CDR3aa: CASLATSGLTYEQYF
j_gene: TRBJ2-7
d_gene: TRBD2
v_gene: TRBV6-5
abundance: NA

CDR3nt: TGTGCCAGTAGTACTGTCTTCACGGCCGAAGCTTTCTTT
CDR3aa: CASSTVFTAEAFF
j_gene: TRBJ1-1
d_gene: NA
v_gene: TRBV19
abundance: NA

CDR3nt: TGTGCCAGCAGACCGACAGGGGCAGGAAACATTCAGTACTTC
CDR3aa: CASRPTGAGNIQYF
j_gene: TRBJ2-4
d_gene: TRBD1
v_gene: TRBV3-1
abundance: once

CDR3nt: TGCAGTGCGCCAGACAGGAGCAATCAGCCCCAGCATTTT
CDR3aa: CSAPDRSNQPQHF
j_gene: TRBJ1-5
d_gene: NA
v_gene: TRBV20-1
abundance: NA

CDR3nt: TGCGCCAGCAGCCTCACGGAACAAGCCTACGAGCAGTACTTC
CDR3aa: CASSLTEQAYEQYF
j_gene: TRBJ2-7
d_gene: NA
v_gene: TRBV4-3
abundance: once

CDR3nt: TGTGCCAGCAGCCCGGGACAGGGGCTTAGGGGCAAAAACATTCAGTACTTC
CDR3aa: CASSPGQGLRGKNIQYF
j_gene: TRBJ2-4
d_gene: TRBD1
v_gene: TRBV7-3
abundance: NA

CDR3nt: TGCAGTGCTAGGGGCCTCACGACAGATACGCAGTATTTT
CDR3aa: CSARGLTTDTQYF
j_gene: TRBJ2-3
d_gene: NA
v_gene: TRBV20-1
abundance: once

CDR3nt: TGTGCCAGCAGCCTGGGGGGGTCGGACACTGAAGCTTTCTTT
CDR3aa: CASSLGGSDTEAFF
j_gene: TRBJ1-1
d_gene: NA
v_gene: TRBV3-1
abundance: NA

CDR3nt: TGTGCCAGCAGTAGGGGGGATAGGACCTACGAGCAGTACTTC
CDR3aa: CASSRGDRTYEQYF
j_gene: TRBJ2-7
d_gene: NA
v_gene: TRBV7-3
abundance: NA

CDR3nt: TGTGCCAGCAGTTGGCGGAGTTGGGCGGAGAACACCGGGGAGCTGTTTTTT
CDR3aa: CASSWRSWAENTGELFF
j_gene: TRBJ2-2
d_gene: NA
v_gene: TRBV28
abundance: NA

CDR3nt: TGTGCCAGCAGTCGCCCGGACAGGAACACTGAAGTTTTCTTT
CDR3aa: CASSRPDRNTEVFF
j_gene: TRBJ1-1
d_gene: TRBD1
v_gene: TRBV27
abundance: NA

CDR3nt: TGTGCCAGCAGTTTTACAGGGTGGGGGAGATATGGCTACACCTTC
CDR3aa: CASSFTGWGRYGYTF
j_gene: TRBJ1-2
d_gene: NA
v_gene: TRBV27
abundance: NA

CDR3nt: TGCAGTGCTACTCCGGGGGGGACAGATACGCAGTATTTT
CDR3aa: CSATPGGTDTQYF
j_gene: TRBJ2-3
d_gene: TRBD2
v_gene: TRBV20-1
abundance: once

CDR3nt: TGCAGTGCTAGAAGCCCCGGTGATGAGCAGTTCTTC
CDR3aa: CSARSPGDEQFF
j_gene: TRBJ2-1
d_gene: NA
v_gene: TRBV20-1
abundance: NA

CDR3nt: TGCAGTGCTACCCGAGGGGGGGCGATCGGGGAGCTGTTTTTT
CDR3aa: CSATRGGAIGELFF
j_gene: TRBJ2-2
d_gene: NA
v_gene: TRBV20-1
abundance: NA

CDR3nt: TGTGCCAGCAGTGAAGCGACAGGCTGGACCGGGGAGCTGTTTTTT
CDR3aa: CASSEATGWTGELFF
j_gene: TRBJ2-2
d_gene: NA
v_gene: TRBV25-1
abundance: NA

CDR3nt: TGTGCCAGCAGCGCCCAGCGGGAGTTCGGGGAGCTGTTTTTT
CDR3aa: CASSAQREFGELFF
j_gene: TRBJ2-2
d_gene: TRBD2
v_gene: TRBV3-1
abundance: NA

CDR3nt: TGTGCCAGCAGCCCCGGGCTAGCGGGAGTCTACGAGCAGTACTTC
CDR3aa: CASSPGLAGVYEQYF
j_gene: TRBJ2-7
d_gene: TRBD2
v_gene: TRBV7-9
abundance: NA

CDR3nt: TGCAGTGCTTTCGGGACTAGCGGGAGAGACAATGAGCAGTTCTTC
CDR3aa: CSAFGTSGRDNEQFF
j_gene: TRBJ2-1
d_gene: TRBD2
v_gene: TRBV20-1
abundance: NA

CDR3nt: TGTGCCTGGAGTACCGGACTAGCAGCAGATACGCAGTATTTT
CDR3aa: CAWSTGLAADTQYF
j_gene: TRBJ2-3
d_gene: TRBD2
v_gene: TRBV30
abundance: NA

CDR3nt: TGTGCCAGCAGCCCGAGCGGGCCCCAAGAGACCCAGTACTTC
CDR3aa: CASSPSGPQETQYF
j_gene: TRBJ2-5
d_gene: NA
v_gene: TRBV12-3/TRBV12-4
abundance: NA

CDR3nt: TGTGCCAGTAGGAACAGGGGGGATCAGCCCCAGCATTTT
CDR3aa: CASRNRGDQPQHF
j_gene: TRBJ1-5
d_gene: TRBD1
v_gene: TRBV19
abundance: once

CDR3nt: TGTGCCAGCAGCCATCTTGCGTCTAGAAACACCGGGGAGCTGTTTTTT
CDR3aa: CASSHLASRNTGELFF
j_gene: TRBJ2-2
d_gene: NA
v_gene: TRBV14
abundance: NA

CDR3nt: TGTGCCAGCAGTCCGCCGGGACTAGCCAGGAATACGCAGTATTTT
CDR3aa: CASSPPGLARNTQYF
j_gene: TRBJ2-3
d_gene: TRBD2
v_gene: TRBV27
abundance: NA

CDR3nt: TGTGCCAGCAGTTACTCGACATGGGACGAGCAGTACTTC
CDR3aa: CASSYSTWDEQYF
j_gene: TRBJ2-7
d_gene: NA
v_gene: TRBV6-2/TRBV6-3
abundance: NA

CDR3nt: TGTGCCAGTATGGACCCCAATTGGAATCAGCCCCAGCATTTT
CDR3aa: CASMDPNWNQPQHF
j_gene: TRBJ1-5
d_gene: NA
v_gene: TRBV19
abundance: NA

CDR3nt: TGCAGTGCCCTGACTAGCGGGAGGGCCGGGCCGGAGACCCAGTACTTC
CDR3aa: CSALTSGRAGPETQYF
j_gene: TRBJ2-5
d_gene: TRBD2
v_gene: TRBV20-1
abundance: NA

CDR3nt: TGCAGCGTTGGGGACCCTCGGCAGCCCCAGCATTTT
CDR3aa: CSVGDPRQPQHF
j_gene: TRBJ1-5
d_gene: NA
v_gene: TRBV29-1
abundance: NA

CDR3nt: TGCAGTGCCGCCCTCACGGGACAGGCCACCTACGAGCAGTACTTC
CDR3aa: CSAALTGQATYEQYF
j_gene: TRBJ2-7
d_gene: TRBD1
v_gene: TRBV20-1
abundance: NA

CDR3nt: TGCAGCGCCCACCGGGACACCTCTGGGAAACTGTTTTTT
CDR3aa: CSAHRDTSGKLFF
j_gene: TRBJ1-4
d_gene: NA
v_gene: TRBV29-1
abundance: once

CDR3nt: TGTGCCAGCAGCTCCCCCGGGGGTCGGAACGAGCAGTACTTC
CDR3aa: CASSSPGGRNEQYF
j_gene: TRBJ2-7
d_gene: NA
v_gene: TRBV11-2
abundance: NA

CDR3nt: TGCAGTGCGGTACAGGATTTGAACACTGAAGCTTTCTTT
CDR3aa: CSAVQDLNTEAFF
j_gene: TRBJ1-1
d_gene: NA
v_gene: TRBV20-1
abundance: NA

CDR3nt: TGCAGCGTTGACCGGGGAGGTGGCTACACCTTC
CDR3aa: CSVDRGGGYTF
j_gene: TRBJ1-2
d_gene: NA
v_gene: TRBV29-1
abundance: few

CDR3nt: TGCAGCGTTGGGACAGGCTACGAGCAGTACTTC
CDR3aa: CSVGTGYEQYF
j_gene: TRBJ2-7
d_gene: TRBD1
v_gene: TRBV29-1
abundance: NA

CDR3nt: TGTGCCTGGAGCGTTGACGTGGGCCCTGAGCAGTTCTTC
CDR3aa: CAWSVDVGPEQFF
j_gene: TRBJ2-1
d_gene: NA
v_gene: TRBV30
abundance: NA

CDR3nt: TGTGCCAGCAGTCCACGGGAGAGGCCGGAGACCCAGTACTTC
CDR3aa: CASSPRERPETQYF
j_gene: TRBJ2-5
d_gene: NA
v_gene: TRBV25-1
abundance: NA

CDR3nt: TGCAGTGCTAGGGCTAGCGCCCTGGGCGAGCAGTACTTC
CDR3aa: CSARASALGEQYF
j_gene: TRBJ2-7
d_gene: NA
v_gene: TRBV20-1
abundance: NA

CDR3nt: TGTGCCAGCCGAAGACAGCTGAACACTGAAGCTTTCTTT
CDR3aa: CASRRQLNTEAFF
j_gene: TRBJ1-1
d_gene: NA
v_gene: TRBV28
abundance: few

CDR3nt: TGTGCCAGCAGCTCGGGACAGTTCTTGGCCCAGTACTTC
CDR3aa: CASSSGQFLAQYF
j_gene: TRBJ2-5
d_gene: TRBD1
v_gene: TRBV12-3/TRBV12-4
abundance: NA